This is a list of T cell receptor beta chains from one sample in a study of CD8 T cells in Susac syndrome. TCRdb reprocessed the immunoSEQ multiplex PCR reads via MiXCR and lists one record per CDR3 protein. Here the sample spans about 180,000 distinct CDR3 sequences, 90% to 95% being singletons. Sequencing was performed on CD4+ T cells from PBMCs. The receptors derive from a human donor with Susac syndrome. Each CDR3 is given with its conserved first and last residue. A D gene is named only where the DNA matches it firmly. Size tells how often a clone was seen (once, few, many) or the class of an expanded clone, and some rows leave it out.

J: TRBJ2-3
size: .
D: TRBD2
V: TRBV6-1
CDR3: CASRGTSGGSSGTDTQYF
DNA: TGTGCCAGCAGGGGGACTAGCGGGGGCTCATCCGGCACAGATACGCAGTATTTT

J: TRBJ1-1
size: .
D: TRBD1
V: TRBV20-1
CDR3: CSAPGQAAEAFF
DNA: TGCAGTGCTCCGGGACAGGCGGCTGAAGCTTTCTTT

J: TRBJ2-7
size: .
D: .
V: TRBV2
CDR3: CASSEGLGYEQYF
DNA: TGTGCCAGCAGTGAGGGACTTGGCTACGAGCAGTACTTC

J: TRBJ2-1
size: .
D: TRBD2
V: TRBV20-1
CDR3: CSAPPPGLAGDEQFF
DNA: TGCAGTGCGCCCCCTCCGGGACTAGCGGGAGATGAGCAGTTCTTC

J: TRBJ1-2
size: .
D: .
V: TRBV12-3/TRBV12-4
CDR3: CASSRTSGTNIGYTF
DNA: TGTGCCAGCAGCCGTACCTCAGGGACAAATATTGGCTACACCTTC

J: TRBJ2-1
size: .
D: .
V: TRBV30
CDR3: CAWSPRGSEQFF
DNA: TGTGCCTGGAGTCCCCGGGGAAGTGAGCAGTTCTTC

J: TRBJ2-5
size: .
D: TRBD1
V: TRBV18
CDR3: CASSTRGQNAETQYF
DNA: TGTGCCAGCTCAACAAGGGGACAGAACGCAGAGACCCAGTACTTC

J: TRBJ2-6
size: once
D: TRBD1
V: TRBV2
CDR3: CASSSTGGAGANVLTF
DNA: TGTGCCAGCAGTTCGACAGGGGGCGCTGGGGCCAACGTCCTGACTTTC

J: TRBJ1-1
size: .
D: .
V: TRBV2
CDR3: CASMATQGAFF
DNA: TGTGCCAGCATGGCGACCCAGGGAGCTTTCTTT

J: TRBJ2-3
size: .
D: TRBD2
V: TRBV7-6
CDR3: CASSPAGTSGGSDTQYF
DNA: TGTGCCAGCAGCCCAGCTGGGACTAGCGGGGGGTCCGATACGCAGTATTTT

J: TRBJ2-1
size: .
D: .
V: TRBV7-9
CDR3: CASSYKLVSNEQFF
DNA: TGTGCCAGCAGCTATAAACTAGTGTCCAATGAGCAGTTCTTC